This TCR beta chain was retrieved from a study of molecular identifiers for immune sequencing clone quantification. The overall study: Across replicate runs, RNA obtained from approximately 22,000 or 94,000 naive CD8 cells was divided into five, with four undergoing sequencing.

V lost 6 bases, J lost 0 bases, and 1 base stayed unmatched. This CDR3 is 14 amino acids long. The germline gives CDR1 SEHNR, CDR2 FQNEAQ (reference sequence). Sorting defined naive CD8 T cells as CD8+CD4-CCR7+CD45RA+. This clonotype was detected many times. The antigen remains undetermined. TCRdb processed the PCR reads anew with MiXCR; each CDR3 protein has one entry. The table shows approximately 90,000 distinct CDR3 sequences, with less than 25% occurring only once. Study-level points and caveats: Same-barcode identical TCR molecules could make highly expanded clones look smaller than they are.

The clonotype was recovered from a human donor in good health. Some libraries in this study had Jurkat cell RNA spiked in. Sequenced input: naive CD8+ T cells from blood, with Jurkat cell RNA spiked in. Subset reported: FACS-sorted CD8+CD4-CCR7+CD45RA+ naive T cells. The rearrangement joins TRBV7-9 to TRBJ1-4; 7 nucleotides agree with TRBD1. CDR3 nucleotide sequence: TGTGCCAGCAGAGGGACAGCAACTAATGAAAAACTGTTTTTT. Protein sequence: CASRGTATNEKLFF.